This TCR beta chain came from a study of beta chain features in type 1 diabetes. Study findings and constraints: Significant though moderate, a shortening of TCRB CDR3s appeared in all four CD4+ subsets of Type 1 diabetes patients.

In germline, CDR1 is MDHEN, CDR2 SYDVKM. Deletions cut 6 bases from V and 1 base from J, with 10 bases between. This CDR3 spans 14 amino acids. A few counts support this clone. Its antigen remains unidentified. Other DNA sequences in this sample translate to the same CDR3. The entirety of the isolated RNA underwent reverse transcription, so expressed TCRB transcripts were sequenced. Only in-frame clones appear in the TCRdb table, and some are missing; sequencing was by immunoSEQ multiplex PCR. The table lists roughly 180,000 clones, almost 8% of them singletons. This receptor was taken from a man aged 18 to 29 with type 1 diabetes. Sequences were obtained from central memory CD4+ T cells from blood. V is TRBV28 and J is TRBJ1-3; D possibly corresponds to TRBD1 (5 bases). This CDR3 reads CASRSGSSGNTIYF. In nucleotides, the CDR3 is TGTGCCAGCAGATCAGGGTCTTCTGGAAACACCATATATTTT.